This T cell receptor (beta chain) is from a study of cytotoxic CD8 clonotypes in ibrutinib-treated CLL. Measured with immunoSEQ multiplex PCR; TCRdb has only the in-frame clones, and not every one. The table includes over 140,000 clones, approximately 80% detected once. Per the germline V gene, CDR1 is LNHNV and CDR2 is YYDKDF (reference sequence). This CDR3 is 13 amino acids long. The ends were cut back, 0 bases at V and 2 bases at J, with 5 bases in the middle. The source is a human donor with chronic lymphocytic leukemia. The chain carries TRBV15 and TRBJ2-7; no reliable D call. Here the sequenced sample was PBMCs, taken after 36 months of ibrutinib treatment. The CDR3 nucleotides are TGTGCCACCAGCAGAGATCGTACCTACGAGCAGTACTTC. It encodes CATSRDRTYEQYF.